This TCR beta chain is drawn from a study of response to subunit inactivated influenza vaccine. TCRdb used MiXCR to reprocess the RT-PCR reads, holding one entry per CDR3 protein. Of 490,000 or so distinct CDR3 sequences detected, under 9% appear once; the ten largest clones hold approximately 12%. CDR1 is MNHNS and CDR2 is SASEGT in the germline V gene. Trimming stripped 5 bases from V and 4 bases from J, with 14 bases between. The CDR3 length is 15 residues. Points on this clonotype: What it recognizes is unknown.

General observations from the study: With each seasonal influenza vaccination, the authors suggested, few new T cells are recruited.

The TCR sequence derives from a man between 45 and 75 years old who received an inactivated influenza vaccine. V gene TRBV6-1 combines with J gene TRBJ2-2; D unresolved. Sequenced material: PBMCs from blood, taken approximately 25 months after vaccination. CDR3 sequence (DNA): TGTGCCAGCAGTCATCGGAGCCCCGGCACCGGGGAGCTGTTTTTT. This translates into CASSHRSPGTGELFF.